The clone carrying this T cell receptor beta chain occurred once. This sample was taken from a study of blood T cell repertoires in COVID-19. Study as a whole: Sources were T cells, B-cell-depleted T cells, or PBMCs; the material itself was cDNA or gDNA.

Looked up from germline, CDR1 is LGHNA and CDR2 is YNFKEQ. The CDR3 covers 16 residues. The junction had 8 bases not matched to a gene; V was cut back by 3 bases and J by 4 bases. The data were produced by immunoSEQ multiplex PCR, yet TCRdb's version contains in-frame clones alone and is incomplete. The sample consists of 150,000 to 200,000 clones, 82% of them appearing once. The sequence came from a woman in her twenties or thirties with acute or convalescent COVID-19. Sequencing was done on a sample of peripheral blood. The rearrangement joins TRBV4-2 to TRBJ2-3; 9 positions agree with TRBD1. The CDR3: CASSQRTGASADTQYF. Written as DNA, the CDR3 is TGTGCCAGCAGCCAGCGGACAGGGGCCTCCGCAGATACGCAGTATTTT.